The present T cell receptor beta chain was sequenced within a study of T cells of healthy individuals. Using its own MiXCR run on the 5' RACE reads, TCRdb lists one record per CDR3 protein. This sample yields about 40,000 distinct CDR3 sequences, of which around 4.5% are seen a single time; approximately 8.5% belongs to the top ten. V lost 5 bases and J 4 bases, leaving 11 bases between the germline ends. Germline CDR1 is SGHAT and CDR2 is FQNNGV. This CDR3 has 13 residues. This clonotype has ten or more counts. This chain links TRBV11-2 with TRBJ1-2; weak D call: TRBD1 (5 bases). This clonotype originated in a human donor in good health. The CDR3 is CASSPGTVYGYTF. CDR3 DNA: TGTGCCAGCAGCCCGGGGACGGTCTATGGCTACACCTTC. Full variable domain (outside the CDR3, taken from reference TRBV11-2 and TRBJ1-2): EAGVAQSPRYKIIEKRQSVAFWCNPISGHATLYWYQQILGQGPKLLIQFQNNGVVDDSQLPKDRFSAERLKGVDSTLKIQPAKLEDSAVYLCASSPGTVYGYTFGSGTRLTVV.